This passage covers 29 T cell receptor beta chains from one sample sequenced in a study of blood T cell repertoires in COVID-19. Sequencing was performed with immunoSEQ multiplex PCR; in TCRdb, only in-frame clones are kept and a portion is missing. The table includes 90,000 to 130,000 clones, under 75% detected once. The sample comprised peripheral blood. The source is a woman aged 55-70 years with acute or convalescent COVID-19.

The chain links TRBV4-2 to TRBJ1-1; possibly TRBD1 for D (5 bases). V lost 1 base to trimming and J lost 3 bases, with 12 bases between them. The CDR3 runs 15 residues. Germline values: CDR1 LGHNA, CDR2 YNFKEQ. The CDR3 reads CASSQGAGGDTEAFF. The CDR3 DNA follows: TGTGCCAGCAGCCAAGGAGCGGGGGGAGACACTGAAGCTTTCTTT.

The V call is TRBV5-1, the J call TRBJ2-2; TRBD2 might be the D (5 bases). This CDR3 has 15 amino acids. V lost 4 bases, J lost 0 bases, and 10 bases lay in between. Looked up from germline, CDR1 is SGHRS and CDR2 is YFSETQ. CDR3 nucleotide sequence: TGCGCCAGCAGCGAGGGAGTTTCGAACACCGGGGAGCTGTTTTTT. Translation gives CASSEGVSNTGELFF.

The rearrangement links TRBV30 to TRBJ1-6, with 7 bases identical to TRBD1. V was pared by 5 bases and J by 9 bases, with 4 bases of the junction left unmatched. CDR3 length: 12 residues. Germline V gene lookup returns CDR1 GTSNPN and CDR2 SVGIG (reference sequence). The chain's CDR3 is CAWGQELSPLHF. DNA of the CDR3: TGTGCCTGGGGACAGGAGCTTTCACCCCTCCACTTT.

The chain uses TRBV7-2 and TRBJ1-3; no clear D. V lost 0 bases and J lost 4, with 13 bases in between. Germline values: CDR1 SGHTA, CDR2 FQGNSA. The CDR3 has 16 amino acids. This CDR3 is CASSLARRSQGNTIYF. For the CDR3, the DNA is TGTGCCAGCAGCTTAGCGCGCCGGAGTCAGGGAAACACCATATATTTT.

This rearrangement joins TRBV3-1 (or the pseudogene TRBV3-2) to TRBJ2-7; D is unclear. Germline CDR1 and CDR2: LGHDT and YNNKEL (reference sequence). CDR3 length equals 14 residues. Trimming removed 1 base from V and 2 bases from J, with 9 bases in between. The CDR3 nucleotides are TGTGCCAGCAGCCAAGGAACAGAGCCCTACGAGCAGTACTTC. Translated: CASSQGTEPYEQYF.

The chain combines TRBV3-1 (or the pseudogene TRBV3-2) with TRBJ2-2; 10 nucleotides agree with TRBD2. There are 18 residues in the CDR3. CDR1 LGHDT and CDR2 YNNKEL come from the germline V gene (reference sequence). Trimming at V came to 1 base and at J to 3 bases, leaving 8 bases not matched to a gene. The chain's CDR3 is CASSQVIAGGRYTGELFF. CDR3 nucleotides: TGTGCCAGCAGCCAAGTAATAGCGGGGGGTCGTTACACCGGGGAGCTGTTTTTT.

The chain uses TRBV27 and TRBJ1-2, with 10 nucleotides matching TRBD1. Trimming at V came to 5 bases and at J to 8 bases, leaving 2 bases not matched to a gene. This CDR3 region has 12 residues. Germline CDR1 and CDR2: MNHEY and SMNVEV (reference sequence). CDR3: CASSDRGRGYTF. As DNA, the CDR3 is TGTGCCAGCAGTGACAGGGGGCGCGGCTACACCTTC.

In this sample, this clone turned up once. J is TRBJ1-1 and V is TRBV19; no clear D gene. Germline CDR1 is LNHDA and CDR2 is SQIVND (reference sequence). The CDR3 consists of 13 residues. Trimming removed 8 bases from V and 4 bases from J, with 14 bases in between. DNA of the CDR3: TGTGCCAGTTCATACGGACTGGGCACTGAAGCTTTCTTT. This encodes CASSYGLGTEAFF.

This clone has a single count. V and J are TRBV25-1 and TRBJ2-3, with D hard to call. Germline CDR1 reads MGHDK; CDR2 reads SYGVNS. Trimming pared 4 bases from V and 5 bases from J, leaving 10 bases between. The CDR3 is made up of 13 amino acids. The CDR3 protein is CASSASLIDTQYF. The DNA of the CDR3 is TGTGCCAGCAGTGCAAGCCTTATAGATACGCAGTATTTT.

The sample holds one count of this clone. A junction boundary mismatches the germline segment, possibly from a read error. The rearrangement uses TRBV12-3 or TRBV12-4 and TRBJ1-1; TRBD1 matches at 9 bases. This CDR3 has 13 amino acids. CDR3 sequence reads: CASSPAGTGNILF. DNA of the CDR3: TGTGCCAGCAGTCCAGCCGGGACAGGGAACATTTTATTT.

The CDR3 DNA reads as TGTGCCAGTAGTTCGGCAGGACAGGGTGTTCAGCCCCAGCATTTT. It codes for CASSSAGQGVQPQHF. The rearrangement links TRBV19 to TRBJ1-5; 8 nucleotides align to TRBD1. Trimming removed 5 bases from V and 6 bases from J; junction bases left unmatched: 9. Germline V CDR1 and CDR2: LNHDA, SQIVND (reference sequence). CDR3 size: 15 residues.

In this sample, this clone turned up a few times. This sequence joins TRBV19 and TRBJ1-2; 8 positions agree with TRBD1. After removal of 5 bases from V and 4 bases from J, the junction contained 9 bases not matched to a gene. Germline V gene sequence: CDR1 LNHDA, CDR2 SQIVND (reference sequence). This CDR3 is built from 15 residues. Written as DNA, the CDR3 is TGTGCCAGTAGTGAGGGGACAGGCCCTACCTATGGCTACACCTTC. It codes for CASSEGTGPTYGYTF. The complete variable domain, with remaining parts taken from reference TRBV19 and TRBJ1-2, reads DGGITQSPKYLFRKEGQNVTLSCEQNLNHDAMYWYRQDPGQGLRLIYYSQIVNDFQKGDIAEGYSVSREKKESFPLTVTSAQKNPTAFYLCASSEGTGPTYGYTFGSGTRLTVV.

This clone was observed a single time. The chain joins TRBV5-1 to TRBJ1-6; D remains ambiguous. This CDR3 is 15 amino acids long. Germline V lookup: CDR1 SGHRS, CDR2 YFSETQ. With 0 bases removed from V and 12 bases from J, the gap between germline ends came to 16 bases. The CDR3 DNA sequence: TGCGCCAGCAGCTTGGAGCCGGGTGCGATAAAACCCCTCCACTTT. Protein product: CASSLEPGAIKPLHF. The full variable domain, in which reference TRBV5-1 and TRBJ1-6 provide the parts outside the CDR3, is KAGVTQTPRYLIKTRGQQVTLSCSPISGHRSVSWYQQTPGQGLQFLFEYFSETQRNKGNFPGRFSGRQFSNSRSEMNVSTLELGDSALYLCASSLEPGAIKPLHFGNGTRLTVT.

This clone was counted between two and nine times. The chain recombines TRBV6-5 with TRBJ1-6, with no clear D. Per the germline V gene, CDR1 is MNHEY and CDR2 is SVGAGI. Trimming took off 6 bases at V and 7 bases at J, with 16 bases between the two ends. The CDR3 has 15 amino acids. The CDR3 nucleotides are TGTGCCAGCAGCCGCATAAGGGAGAGCAATTCACCCCTCCACTTT. Translation: CASSRIRESNSPLHF.

The chain uses TRBV13 and TRBJ2-5; 11 nucleotides align to TRBD2. The CDR3 is 16 residues long. J gave up 4 bases and V 5 bases, and 9 bases lay outside the gene matches. Germline V CDR1 and CDR2: PRHDT, FYEKMQ (reference sequence). This CDR3 is CASSRREGTSGETQYF. CDR3 bases: TGTGCCAGCAGCCGACGGGAGGGGACTAGCGGAGAGACCCAGTACTTC.

As to this clone: An end of the junction differs from the germline gene, which may be a read error. This chain uses TRBV19 with TRBJ1-1; 7 bases agree with TRBD1. This CDR3 has 17 residues. Per germline, CDR1 LNHDA and CDR2 SQIVND (reference sequence). The CDR3 DNA follows: TGTGCCGGTAGTACCAGGTGGGGTCCCAGGGGGTCCACTGAAGCTTTCTTT. This codes for CAGSTRWGPRGSTEAFF.

This clone has more than one count but fewer than ten. The CDR3 is CASSLVGARSPLHF. In DNA form, the CDR3 reads TGTGCCAGCAGCTTAGTAGGGGCGAGATCACCCCTCCACTTT. The chain is built from TRBV7-9 and TRBJ1-6, with a possible D match to TRBD1 (5 bases). Trimming left V 1 base short and J 10 bases short, with 11 bases between. Germline V lookup: CDR1 SEHNR, CDR2 FQNEAQ (reference sequence). This CDR3 comprises 14 residues.

The rearrangement links TRBV6-4 to TRBJ1-5; no firm D call. CDR1 and CDR2 from the germline V gene are MRHNA and SNTAGT. V lost 7 bases and J 0 bases, leaving 16 bases between the germline ends. The CDR3 contains 16 residues. CDR3 amino acids: CASMGDAGYSNQPQHF. CDR3 nucleotide sequence: TGTGCCAGCATGGGAGATGCGGGGTATAGCAATCAGCCCCAGCATTTT.

In the case of this clone: The germline gene is not matched at one end of the junction; a read error may be the cause. This chain joins TRBV5-8 and TRBJ1-5, with TRBD1 as a possible D gene (6 bases). This CDR3 is 15 amino acids long. Germline V gene sequence: CDR1 SGHTS, CDR2 YDEGEE. CDR3 in DNA: TGTGCCAGCAGCCGAGGGGACATTAGCGATCAGCCCCAGCATTTT. It translates to CASSRGDISDQPQHF.

The chain is built from TRBV3-1 (or the pseudogene TRBV3-2) and TRBJ1-1; 7 nucleotides line up with TRBD1. The CDR3 sequence is 16 residues long. Germline V gene lookup returns CDR1 LGHDT and CDR2 YNNKEL (reference sequence). Trimming removed 3 bases from V and 1 base from J; junction bases left unmatched: 8. The CDR3 is CASSHIGTVGNTEAFF. The DNA of the CDR3 is TGTGCCAGCAGCCACATTGGGACAGTGGGGAACACTGAAGCTTTCTTT.

The gene calls are TRBV9 and TRBJ1-3; D is possibly TRBD1 (5 bases). The CDR3 covers 18 residues. V was trimmed by 0 bases and J by 0 bases, leaving 16 bases between them. Per germline, CDR1 SGDLS and CDR2 YYNGEE. In nucleotides, the CDR3 is TGTGCCAGCAGCGTAGACAGCGGGACCCGATTCTCTGGAAACACCATATATTTT. Amino acid sequence: CASSVDSGTRFSGNTIYF.

The sample holds a few counts of this clone. The V gene is TRBV28, the J gene TRBJ1-2; 8 nucleotides match TRBD1. The CDR3 runs to 15 residues. V lost 5 bases to trimming and J lost 4 bases; unmatched junction nucleotides: 9. Germline V lookup: CDR1 MDHEN, CDR2 SYDVKM. This CDR3 reads CASSPHRGAGYGYTF. In nucleotides, the CDR3 is TGTGCCAGCAGTCCCCACAGGGGGGCGGGCTATGGCTACACCTTC.

The rearrangement uses TRBV19 and TRBJ1-5, with D uncertain. There are 16 residues in the CDR3. Germline values: CDR1 LNHDA, CDR2 SQIVND (reference sequence). The ends were cut back, 3 bases at V and 7 bases at J, with 19 bases in the middle. The CDR3 loop reads CASSIRGWGSGQPQHF. CDR3 in DNA: TGTGCCAGTAGTATCAGAGGTTGGGGTTCGGGGCAGCCCCAGCATTTT.

The V and J genes are TRBV5-1 and TRBJ1-4; maybe TRBD1 (6 bases). In germline, CDR1 is SGHRS, CDR2 YFSETQ. CDR3 length equals 13 residues. Trimming shortened V by 4 bases and J by 7 bases, and 11 bases separated the two germline ends. The DNA for the CDR3 is TGCGCCAGCAGCATTGACAGGCCTGAAAAACTGTTTTTT. Protein sequence: CASSIDRPEKLFF.

The chain is built from TRBV9 and TRBJ2-1, with TRBD2 identical over 7 bases. The junction had 3 bases not matched to a gene; V was cut back by 3 bases and J by 6 bases. CDR1 and CDR2 from the germline V gene are SGDLS and YYNGEE. The CDR3 loop spans 13 amino acids. The CDR3, as DNA: TGTGCCAGCAGCGGGACTAGTACCAATGAGCAGTTCTTC. This sequence encodes CASSGTSTNEQFF.

The table lists this clone with a count of one. J is TRBJ2-1 and V is TRBV3-1 (or the pseudogene TRBV3-2), with TRBD2 as a possible D gene (7 bases). Germline CDR1 is LGHDT and CDR2 is YNNKEL (reference sequence). The CDR3 totals 18 residues. V was clipped by 0 bases and J by 2 bases, with 17 bases between them. The CDR3 nucleotides are TGTGCCAGCAGCCAAGAGTCGGAGGAGGGGGGGGCCTACAATGAGCAGTTCTTC. Its translation is CASSQESEEGGAYNEQFF.

The genes are TRBV12-3 or TRBV12-4 and TRBJ1-5; D remains ambiguous. V was cut by 5 bases and J by 11 bases, with 10 bases left in between. The CDR3 is 11 residues long. This CDR3 is CASSRSPSQHF. For the CDR3, the DNA is TGTGCCAGCAGTCGGAGCCCCTCCCAGCATTTT.

This chain links TRBV7-9 with TRBJ2-3, with D possibly TRBD1 on 6 matching bases. This CDR3 is built from 12 residues. The V gene lost 5 bases and the J gene lost 7 bases, with 10 bases spanning the gap. Germline assignment: CDR1 SEHNR and CDR2 FQNEAQ (reference sequence). CDR3 region: CASSPGQNTQYF. The CDR3 DNA follows: TGTGCCAGCAGCCCCGGACAGAATACGCAGTATTTT.

The rearrangement joins TRBV6-5 to TRBJ1-3; no reliable D call. Trimming took 6 bases from V and 4 from J, leaving 13 bases between them. Germline loops: CDR1 MNHEY, CDR2 SVGAGI. The CDR3 sequence is 14 residues long. Written as DNA, the CDR3 is TGTGCCAGCAGCCACAGAGGGCCCGGAAACACCATATATTTT. Translating gives CASSHRGPGNTIYF.